What follows are 10 T cell receptor beta chains derived from one specimen sequenced in a study of T cell responses to AZD1222 COVID-19 vaccine (dated by TCRdb to about 2021). What the time point label conveys for this sample: baseline before first vaccination. The library was made by the immunoSEQ multiplex PCR assay. TCRdb took over this immuneACCESS table, retaining in-frame rearrangements with V and J assigned. Such tables are incomplete; in checked studies, under half of the missing clones stem from an unresolved V gene, and the remainder is unexplained. The sample has 150,000 to 200,000 clones on record, 85% to 95% of them singletons. The ten largest clones represent 1.2% to 1.5% of the sample. This sample comprised peripheral blood, obtained on day 0 of AZD1222 vaccination. These receptors were collected from an adult in good health.

V usage is TRBV5-5 and J usage is TRBJ1-1; 11 bases are a match to TRBD1. This CDR3 region has 15 residues. V was clipped by 1 base and J by 4 bases; unmatched bases: 3. Germline CDR1 reads SGHKS; CDR2 reads YYEKEE (reference sequence). The CDR3 nucleotides read TGTGCCAGCAGCTTGTCCGGGACAGGGGGCACTGAAGCTTTCTTT. It is translated as CASSLSGTGGTEAFF.

The chain recombines TRBV10-3 with TRBJ2-6, with D perhaps matching TRBD1 (5 bases). This CDR3 comprises 17 residues. The germline gives CDR1 ENHRY, CDR2 SYGVKD. The V end was cut by 8 bases, the J end by 0 bases, with 17 bases between. CDR3 coding DNA: TGTGCCATCTCTAAAAGGGGCCTATCCTCTGGGGCCAACGTCCTGACTTTC. This sequence encodes CAISKRGLSSGANVLTF.

CDR3 sequence (DNA): TGTGCCAGCAGCCCCCGGACAGGGGCTAACTATGGCTACACCTTC. Its protein is CASSPRTGANYGYTF. J is TRBJ1-2 and V is TRBV13; 9 bases align to TRBD1. CDR1 and CDR2 (germline): PRHDT, FYEKMQ (reference sequence). With V trimmed by 5 bases and J by 0 bases, 4 bases remained unmatched. The CDR3 is 15 residues long.

The rearrangement links TRBV7-2 to TRBJ1-1; 10 positions match TRBD1. V shed 2 bases and J 0 bases; nucleotides not matched to a gene: 9. Germline CDR1 reads SGHTA; CDR2 reads FQGNSA. The CDR3 runs 18 residues. In DNA, the CDR3 is TGTGCCAGCAGCTTAAGGGGGGGGACAGGGGCCCTGAACACTGAAGCTTTCTTT. Translation gives CASSLRGGTGALNTEAFF.

The rearrangement links TRBV11-2 to TRBJ1-4, with a weak D call TRBD1 (6 bases). Germline loops: CDR1 SGHAT, CDR2 FQNNGV. The CDR3 is 15 amino acids. The ends were cut back, 1 base at V and 7 bases at J, with 13 bases in the middle. CDR3 coding DNA: TGTGCCAGCAGCTTAGTCGCGGGGGGCGGTGAAAAACTGTTTTTT. This codes for CASSLVAGGGEKLFF.

Here the CDR3 DNA reads TGTGCCACCAGTGAGGGTCTTCCCCAGCATTTT. Encoded protein: CATSEGLPQHF. The chain is built from TRBV24-1 and TRBJ1-5, with no clear D. CDR1 and CDR2 (germline): KGHDR, SFDVKD. Trimming stripped 4 bases from V and 10 bases from J, with 7 bases between. The CDR3 covers 11 residues.

The rearrangement uses TRBV28 and TRBJ1-1; D is possibly TRBD1 (6 bases). V dropped 6 bases and J dropped 10 bases, with 21 bases sitting between them. This CDR3 spans 14 amino acids. Germline CDR1 MDHEN, CDR2 SYDVKM. CDR3 DNA: TGTGCCAGCAGCCCTTGGGGGGGCCTCTCGGCAGCTTTCTTT. Translating it yields CASSPWGGLSAAFF. The full variable domain, its missing parts supplied by reference TRBV28 and TRBJ1-1, is DVKVTQSSRYLVKRTGEKVFLECVQDMDHENMFWYRQDPGLGLRLIYFSYDVKMKEKGDIPEGYSVSREKKERFSLILESASTNQTSMYLCASSPWGGLSAAFFGQGTRLTVV.

This rearrangement joins TRBV7-2 to TRBJ1-1; 7 bases match TRBD1. CDR1 and CDR2 (germline): SGHTA, FQGNSA. This CDR3 contains 14 residues. Trimming cost V 5 bases and J 4 bases; bases outside gene matches: 7. CDR3 nucleotides: TGTGCCAGCAGCCGTAGACAGGGAAGCACTGAAGCTTTCTTT. This encodes CASSRRQGSTEAFF. Variable domain in full (rest from reference TRBV7-2 and TRBJ1-1): GAGVSQSPSNKVTEKGKDVELRCDPISGHTALYWYRQSLGQGLEFLIYFQGNSAPDKSGLPSDRFSAERTGGSVSTLTIQRTQQEDSAVYLCASSRRQGSTEAFFGQGTRLTVV.

The chain employs TRBV18 and TRBJ1-1; D gene ambiguous. The CDR3 totals 11 residues. Germline-derived CDR1 and CDR2 are KGHSH and LQKENI. Deletions cut 6 bases from V and 2 bases from J, with 4 bases between. CDR3 sequence (DNA): TGTGCCAGCTCTGTCAACACTGAAGCTTTCTTT. Amino acid sequence: CASSVNTEAFF.

The rearrangement uses TRBV30 and TRBJ1-2; no firm D call. This CDR3 region has 12 residues. Per the germline V gene, CDR1 is GTSNPN and CDR2 is SVGIG (reference sequence). Trimming took off 5 bases at V and 8 bases at J, with 15 bases between the two ends. CDR3 DNA sequence: TGTGCCTGGCGGCCGGCAAAGGAGGGCTACACCTTC. It translates to CAWRPAKEGYTF.